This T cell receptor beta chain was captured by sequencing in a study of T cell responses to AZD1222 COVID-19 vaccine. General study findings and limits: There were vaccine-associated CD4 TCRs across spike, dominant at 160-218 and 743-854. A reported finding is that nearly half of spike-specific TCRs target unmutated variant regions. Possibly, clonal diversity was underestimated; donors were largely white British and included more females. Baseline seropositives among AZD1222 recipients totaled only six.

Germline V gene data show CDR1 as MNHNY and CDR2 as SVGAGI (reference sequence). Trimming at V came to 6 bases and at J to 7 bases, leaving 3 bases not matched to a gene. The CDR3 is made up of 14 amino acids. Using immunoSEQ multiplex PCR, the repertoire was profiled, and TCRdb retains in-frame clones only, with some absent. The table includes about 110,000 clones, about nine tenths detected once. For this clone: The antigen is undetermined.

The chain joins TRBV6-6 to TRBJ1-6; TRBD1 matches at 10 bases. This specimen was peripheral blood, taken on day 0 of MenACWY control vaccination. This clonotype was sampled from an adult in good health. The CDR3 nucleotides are TGTGCCAGCAGCTCGGGACAGGGGAATTCACCCCTCCACTTT. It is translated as CASSSGQGNSPLHF.